This passage covers 25 T cell receptor beta chains from one sample sequenced in a study of T cell responses to AZD1222 COVID-19 vaccine. The assay was immunoSEQ multiplex PCR, and TCRdb's table has in-frame clones only and misses some. Among about 130,000 clones listed, 90% to 95% were seen once. The specimen was peripheral blood, collected on day 0 of AZD1222 vaccination. The source of these receptors is an adult in good health.

The V call is TRBV18, the J call TRBJ2-1; TRBD2 is a possible D gene (5 bases). V was trimmed by 3 bases and J by 8 bases, leaving 17 bases between them. Germline loops: CDR1 KGHSH, CDR2 LQKENI. CDR3 length: 15 amino acids. The CDR3 loop is CASSPSLGGWYEQFF. CDR3 nucleotide sequence: TGTGCCAGCTCACCGTCGCTAGGAGGTTGGTATGAGCAGTTCTTC.

This clone came up once. The genes are TRBV5-4 and TRBJ2-6; D gene unclear. The CDR3 runs to 17 residues. Trimming pared 0 bases from V and 0 bases from J, leaving 10 bases between. CDR1 is SGHNT, CDR2 YYREEE, per germline (reference sequence). CDR3 sequence: CASSLGRRSSGANVLTF. The CDR3 region has the DNA TGTGCCAGCAGCTTGGGTCGGCGGTCCTCTGGGGCCAACGTCCTGACTTTC.

This chain uses TRBV15 with TRBJ1-5; D not certain. The V gene lost 0 bases and the J gene lost 6 bases, with 6 bases spanning the gap. Germline assignment: CDR1 LNHNV and CDR2 YYDKDF (reference sequence). The CDR3 has 13 residues. The CDR3 DNA reads as TGTGCCACCAGCAGAGATCTTGCTCAGCCCCAGCATTTT. Its protein is CATSRDLAQPQHF.

The rearrangement uses TRBV3-1 (or the pseudogene TRBV3-2) and TRBJ1-3, with unresolved D. Germline V gene lookup returns CDR1 LGHDT and CDR2 YNNKEL (reference sequence). V was shortened by 4 bases and J by 1 base, with 11 bases between the two germline ends. This CDR3 is built from 15 residues. The CDR3 loop is CASSPGLDSGNTIYF. The CDR3 coding sequence is TGTGCCAGCAGCCCAGGTCTGGATTCTGGAAACACCATATATTTT.

This clone appeared once. The chain combines TRBV7-9 with TRBJ1-1, with 7 bases lining up with TRBD1. The germline CDR1 and CDR2 sequences are SEHNR and FQNEAQ (reference sequence). The CDR3 has 10 residues. Trimming cost V 11 bases and J 5 bases; bases outside gene matches: 2. The chain's CDR3 is CAGTATEAFF. Here the CDR3 DNA reads TGTGCCGGGACAGCGACTGAAGCTTTCTTT.

J is TRBJ1-3 and V is TRBV9; perhaps TRBD1 as D (6 bases). The CDR3 has 14 amino acids. The germline gives CDR1 SGDLS, CDR2 YYNGEE. V dropped 6 bases and J dropped 0 bases, with 10 bases sitting between them. CDR3 sequence (DNA): TGTGCCAGCACCGCAGGGGTCTCTGGAAACACCATATATTTT. Translating it yields CASTAGVSGNTIYF.

The CDR3 sequence is CASSLATRGGRETQYF. CDR3 bases: TGTGCCAGCAGCTTAGCGACGCGGGGGGGCCGTGAGACCCAGTACTTC. The chain recombines TRBV7-8 with TRBJ2-5; 9 nucleotides match TRBD2. The CDR3 has 16 amino acids. V lost 0 bases and J lost 5; bases outside the gene matches: 7. Germline V CDR1 and CDR2: SGHVS, FQNEAQ.

The chain employs TRBV27 and TRBJ2-7; 10 bases are a match to TRBD1. V lost 5 bases to trimming and J lost 2 bases; unmatched junction nucleotides: 6. Germline CDR1 MNHEY, CDR2 SMNVEV (reference sequence). CDR3 length: 15 residues. The CDR3 DNA follows: TGTGCCAGCAGTCCCCTGGGACAGGGGCCCTACGAGCAGTACTTC. Protein sequence: CASSPLGQGPYEQYF.

This clone appeared once. This chain joins TRBV6-5 and TRBJ1-5; D gene uncertain. Trimming left V 8 bases short and J 3 bases short, with 8 bases between. The germline V gene has CDR1 MNHEY and CDR2 SVGAGI. The CDR3 has 12 amino acids. CDR3 region: CASGIVNQPQHF. The CDR3 nucleotides read TGTGCCAGCGGGATCGTCAATCAGCCCCAGCATTTT.

The chain combines TRBV6-2 or TRBV6-3 with TRBJ2-7; 9 bases line up with TRBD1. From germline, CDR1 is MNHEY and CDR2 SVGEGT. Trimming cost V 6 bases and J 2 bases; bases outside gene matches: 2. CDR3 length: 13 amino acids. This CDR3 reads CASSRTGAYEQYF. CDR3 sequence (DNA): TGTGCCAGCAGCAGGACAGGGGCCTACGAGCAGTACTTC.

This chain connects TRBV9 to TRBJ2-1; D unresolved. The CDR3 has 14 residues. The V gene lost 0 bases and the J gene lost 7 bases, with 11 bases spanning the gap. Looked up from germline, CDR1 is SGDLS and CDR2 is YYNGEE. CDR3 amino acids: CASSVVSSQNEQFF. Here the CDR3 DNA reads TGTGCCAGCAGCGTAGTGTCTAGTCAGAATGAGCAGTTCTTC.

This chain connects TRBV7-9 to TRBJ2-7; D possibly corresponds to TRBD1 (6 bases). The ends were cut back, 4 bases at V and 0 bases at J, with 10 bases in the middle. Germline V CDR1 and CDR2: SEHNR, FQNEAQ (reference sequence). CDR3 size: 14 residues. CDR3 bases: TGTGCCAGCAGCTCATGGGACATCTCCTACGAGCAGTACTTC. It yields the protein CASSSWDISYEQYF.

V gene TRBV19 combines with J gene TRBJ2-1; D is perhaps TRBD1 (7 bases). Trimming left V 5 bases short and J 9 bases short, with 20 bases between. CDR1 and CDR2 from the germline V gene are LNHDA and SQIVND (reference sequence). The CDR3 contains 15 residues. CDR3 sequence (DNA): TGTGCCAGTAGTTCCCTGACAGGGAGGCATGGTGAGCAGTTCTTC. Translation gives CASSSLTGRHGEQFF.

The chain is built from TRBV16 and TRBJ1-1; D uncertain. Trimming stripped 4 bases from V and 0 bases from J, with 12 bases between. The CDR3 is 15 amino acids. Germline CDR1 is KGHSY and CDR2 is FQNENV. CDR3 nucleotide sequence: TGTGCCAGCAGCCTAGTTAATCTCGTGAACACTGAAGCTTTCTTT. Protein product: CASSLVNLVNTEAFF.

The chain employs TRBV5-4 and TRBJ2-4, with TRBD2 matching 14 bases. Germline assignment: CDR1 SGHNT and CDR2 YYREEE (reference sequence). The V segment lost 0 bases and the J segment 6 bases; nucleotides outside the gene matches: 5. CDR3 length: 17 residues. CDR3 in DNA: TGTGCCAGCAGCTTGGGACTAGCGGGGGGGCCGGGAAACATTCAGTACTTC. The encoded protein is CASSLGLAGGPGNIQYF.

J is TRBJ1-6 and V is TRBV18; D possibly corresponds to TRBD1 (6 bases). The V end was cut by 1 base, the J end by 6 bases, with 10 bases between. The CDR3 runs 15 residues. CDR1 KGHSH and CDR2 LQKENI come from the germline V gene. The CDR3 DNA is TGTGCCAGCTCACCACGGACAGACCCTAATTCACCCCTCCACTTT. It specifies CASSPRTDPNSPLHF.

V gene TRBV11-3 combines with J gene TRBJ1-3; 7 bases agree with TRBD1. The CDR3 is 13 residues long. The ends lost 5 bases at V and 2 bases at J; junction bases unmatched: 0. Per the germline V gene, CDR1 is SGHNT and CDR2 is YENEEA. The CDR3 nucleotides are TGTGCCAGCAGCACAGGGGCTGGAAACACCATATATTTT. Its translation is CASSTGAGNTIYF.

The rearrangement uses TRBV5-4 and TRBJ2-5; 7 bases line up with TRBD2. V dropped 4 bases and J dropped 5; count of bases not matched to a gene: 5. Germline values: CDR1 SGHNT, CDR2 YYREEE (reference sequence). The CDR3 is made up of 13 amino acids. CDR3 loop: CASSMALAETQYF. Written as DNA, the CDR3 is TGTGCCAGCAGCATGGCACTAGCGGAGACCCAGTACTTC. The full variable domain, in which reference TRBV5-4 and TRBJ2-5 provide the parts outside the CDR3, is ETGVTQSPTHLIKTRGQQVTLRCSSQSGHNTVSWYQQALGQGPQFIFQYYREEENGRGNFPPRFSGLQFPNYSSELNVNALELDDSALYLCASSMALAETQYFGPGTRLLVL.

The chain employs TRBV6-2 or TRBV6-3 and TRBJ1-5, with 8 bases that match TRBD1. Per germline, CDR1 MNHEY and CDR2 SVGEGT. The CDR3 is 16 amino acids. V trimming: 6 bases; J trimming: 6 bases; junction bases outside the gene matches: 13. DNA for the CDR3: TGTGCCAGCAGCCCGGACAGGGCCCTAAGGGGTCAGCCCCAGCATTTT. As protein: CASSPDRALRGQPQHF.

This clone is a singleton in its sample. The chain recombines TRBV7-9 with TRBJ2-3; TRBD1 agrees at 9 bases. Germline V lookup: CDR1 SEHNR, CDR2 FQNEAQ (reference sequence). There are 15 residues in the CDR3. V gave up 8 bases and J gave up 1 base; unmatched junction bases: 7. The CDR3 here is CASLWTGDGTDTQYF. CDR3 sequence (DNA): TGTGCCAGCTTATGGACAGGGGATGGCACAGATACGCAGTATTTT.

The chain is built from TRBV19 and TRBJ1-2, with 9 bases fitting TRBD1. Per germline, CDR1 LNHDA and CDR2 SQIVND (reference sequence). The V gene end was trimmed by 6 bases and the J gene end by 1 base; junction bases not matched to a gene: 12. The CDR3 has 17 residues. CDR3 DNA sequence: TGTGCCAGTAGCATTCGTACAGGGGGCGCTGGTAACTATGGCTACACCTTC. It specifies CASSIRTGGAGNYGYTF. Supplemented by reference TRBV19 and TRBJ1-2, the full variable domain reads DGGITQSPKYLFRKEGQNVTLSCEQNLNHDAMYWYRQDPGQGLRLIYYSQIVNDFQKGDIAEGYSVSREKKESFPLTVTSAQKNPTAFYLCASSIRTGGAGNYGYTFGSGTRLTVV.

J is TRBJ2-1 and V is TRBV5-1, with D possibly TRBD1 on 5 matching bases. The V end lost 0 bases, the J end lost 0 bases, and 16 bases lay between the germline ends. From germline, CDR1 is SGHRS and CDR2 YFSETQ. The CDR3 runs to 18 residues. The CDR3 DNA is TGCGCCAGCAGCTTGGATGGTAACAGGCAGAGCTCCTACAATGAGCAGTTCTTC. It translates to CASSLDGNRQSSYNEQFF.

This clone was picked up one time. The rearrangement joins TRBV2 to TRBJ1-4, with 9 bases that match TRBD1. V trimming: 4 bases; J trimming: 6 bases; junction bases outside the gene matches: 6. Germline V gives CDR1 SNHLY, CDR2 FYNNEI. This CDR3 is built from 15 residues. The CDR3 nucleotides read TGTGCCAGCAGTGGCAGACAGGGGGTGGATGAAAAACTGTTTTTT. Its translation: CASSGRQGVDEKLFF. The full variable domain, its missing parts supplied by reference TRBV2 and TRBJ1-4, is EPEVTQTPSHQVTQMGQEVILRCVPISNHLYFYWYRQILGQKVEFLVSFYNNEISEKSEIFDDQFSVERPDGSNFTLKIRSTKLEDSAMYFCASSGRQGVDEKLFFGSGTQLSVL.

V is TRBV7-3 and J is TRBJ2-5, with D unresolved. The V gene lost 2 bases and the J gene lost 0 bases, with 4 bases spanning the gap. Germline assignment: CDR1 SGHTA and CDR2 FQGTGA. This CDR3 spans 13 amino acids. CDR3 sequence reads: CASSLVYQETQYF. The CDR3 DNA reads as TGTGCCAGCAGCTTAGTCTACCAAGAGACCCAGTACTTC.

The chain employs TRBV9 and TRBJ2-5; D unclear. Trimming removed 4 bases at V and 2 bases at J, with 12 bases between. The CDR3 spans 14 residues. The germline V gene encodes CDR1 SGDLS and CDR2 YYNGEE. The CDR3 is CASSPQRPQETQYF. The DNA for the CDR3 is TGTGCCAGCAGCCCCCAACGCCCGCAAGAGACCCAGTACTTC.